The clone carrying this T cell receptor beta chain came up many times. The antigen is undetermined. The sample originates from a study of identical twins. Whole-study findings and limits: Findings depended on cross-sectional statistics rather than tracking the same donors. A lower insertion count was a feature of abundant cord blood beta clonotypes, with no such feature in memory repertoires.

In TCRdb, the 5' RACE reads were re-called with MiXCR into one record per CDR3 protein. This repertoire shows around 95,000 distinct CDR3 sequences, roughly 6% found once; its top ten account for roughly 12%. The TCR originated in a woman aged 45-59 years in good health. The source material was memory T cells sorted from blood.

DNA for the CDR3: TGTGCCAGCAGCTCCGGGAGTCACAATGAGCAGTTCTTC. The encoded protein is CASSSGSHNEQFF. V gene TRBV7-3 combines with J gene TRBJ2-1; D perhaps matches TRBD2 (6 bases). Germline V lookup: CDR1 SGHTA, CDR2 FQGTGA. The CDR3 is 13 amino acids. V was cut by 4 bases and J by 5 bases, with 9 bases left in between.